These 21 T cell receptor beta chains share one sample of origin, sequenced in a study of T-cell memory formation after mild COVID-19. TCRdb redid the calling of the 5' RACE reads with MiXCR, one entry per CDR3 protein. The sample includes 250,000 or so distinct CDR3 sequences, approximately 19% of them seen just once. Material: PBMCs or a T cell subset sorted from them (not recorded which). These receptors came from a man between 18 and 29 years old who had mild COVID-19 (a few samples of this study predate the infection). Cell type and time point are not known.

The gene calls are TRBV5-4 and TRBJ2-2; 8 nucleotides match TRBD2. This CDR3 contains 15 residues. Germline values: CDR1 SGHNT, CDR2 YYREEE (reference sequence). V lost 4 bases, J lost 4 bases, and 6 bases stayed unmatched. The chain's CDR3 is CASSHGGAGTGELFF. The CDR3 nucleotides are TGTGCCAGCAGCCACGGGGGGGCCGGCACCGGGGAGCTGTTTTTT.

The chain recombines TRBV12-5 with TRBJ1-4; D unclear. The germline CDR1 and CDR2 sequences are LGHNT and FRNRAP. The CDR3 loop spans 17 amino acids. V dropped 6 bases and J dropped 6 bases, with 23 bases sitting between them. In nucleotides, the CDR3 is TGTGCTAGTGGGGTCCGACTTCCGGCGACGGGTTATGAAAAACTGTTTTTT. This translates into CASGVRLPATGYEKLFF.

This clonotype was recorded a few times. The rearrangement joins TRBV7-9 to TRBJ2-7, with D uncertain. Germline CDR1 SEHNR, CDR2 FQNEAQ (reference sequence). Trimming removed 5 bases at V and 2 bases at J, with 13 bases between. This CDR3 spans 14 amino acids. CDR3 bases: TGTGCCAGCAGCCACCTGAGCAGAGCCTACGAGCAGTACTTC. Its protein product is CASSHLSRAYEQYF.

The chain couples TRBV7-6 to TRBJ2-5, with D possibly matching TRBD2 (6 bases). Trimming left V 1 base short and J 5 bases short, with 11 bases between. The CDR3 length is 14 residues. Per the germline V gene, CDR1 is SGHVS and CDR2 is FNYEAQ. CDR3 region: CASSLGGGMETQYF. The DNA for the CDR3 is TGTGCCAGCAGCTTAGGAGGCGGGATGGAGACCCAGTACTTC.

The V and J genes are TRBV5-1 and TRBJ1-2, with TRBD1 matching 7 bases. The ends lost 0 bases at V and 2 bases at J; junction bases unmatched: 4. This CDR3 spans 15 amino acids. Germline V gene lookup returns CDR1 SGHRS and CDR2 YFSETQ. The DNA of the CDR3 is TGCGCCAGCAGCTTGGGGACAGGATGGAACTATGGCTACACCTTC. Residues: CASSLGTGWNYGYTF.

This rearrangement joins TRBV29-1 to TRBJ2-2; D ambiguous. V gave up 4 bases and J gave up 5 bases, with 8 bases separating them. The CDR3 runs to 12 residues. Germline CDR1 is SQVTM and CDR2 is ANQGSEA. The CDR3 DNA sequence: TGCAGCGTTGCCCGGCGGACCGGGGAGCTGTTTTTT. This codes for CSVARRTGELFF.

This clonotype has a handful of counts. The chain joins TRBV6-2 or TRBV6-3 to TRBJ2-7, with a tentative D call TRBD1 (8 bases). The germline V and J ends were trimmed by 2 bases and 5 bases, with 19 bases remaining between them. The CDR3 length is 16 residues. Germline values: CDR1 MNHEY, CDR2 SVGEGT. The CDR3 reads CASSYPIGQGGDEQYF. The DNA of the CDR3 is TGTGCCAGCAGTTACCCGATTGGACAGGGAGGGGACGAGCAGTACTTC.

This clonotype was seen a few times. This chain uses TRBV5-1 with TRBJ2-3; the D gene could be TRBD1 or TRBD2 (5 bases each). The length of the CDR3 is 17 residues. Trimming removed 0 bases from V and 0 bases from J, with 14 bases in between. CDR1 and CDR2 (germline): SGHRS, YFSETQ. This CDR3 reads CASSLVVTGLSTDTQYF. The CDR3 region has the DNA TGCGCCAGCAGCTTGGTAGTTACGGGGCTAAGCACAGATACGCAGTATTTT.

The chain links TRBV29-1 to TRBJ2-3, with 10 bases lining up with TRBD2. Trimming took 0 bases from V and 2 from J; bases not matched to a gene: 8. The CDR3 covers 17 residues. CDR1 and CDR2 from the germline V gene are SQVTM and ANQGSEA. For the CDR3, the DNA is TGCAGCGTTGAAGATCCAACTAGCGGGACCTACACAGATACGCAGTATTTT. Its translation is CSVEDPTSGTYTDTQYF.

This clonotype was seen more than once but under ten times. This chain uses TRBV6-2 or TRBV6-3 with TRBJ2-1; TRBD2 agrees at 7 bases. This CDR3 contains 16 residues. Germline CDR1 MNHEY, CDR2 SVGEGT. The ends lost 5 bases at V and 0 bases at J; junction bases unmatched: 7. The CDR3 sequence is CASSESSGSSYNEQFF. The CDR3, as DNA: TGTGCCAGCAGTGAGTCTAGCGGAAGCTCCTACAATGAGCAGTTCTTC.

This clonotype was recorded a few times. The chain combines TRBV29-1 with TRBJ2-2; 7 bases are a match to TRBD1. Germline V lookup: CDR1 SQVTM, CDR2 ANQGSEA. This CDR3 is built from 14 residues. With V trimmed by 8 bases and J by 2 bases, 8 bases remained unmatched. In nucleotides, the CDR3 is TGCAGCACCAGGGACAGACAAAACACCGGGGAGCTGTTTTTT. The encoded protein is CSTRDRQNTGELFF.

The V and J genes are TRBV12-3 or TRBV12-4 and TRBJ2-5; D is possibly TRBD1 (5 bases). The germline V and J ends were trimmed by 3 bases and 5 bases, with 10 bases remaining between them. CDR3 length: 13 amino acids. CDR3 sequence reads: CASSFGARETQYF. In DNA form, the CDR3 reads TGTGCCAGCAGTTTTGGGGCTCGGGAGACCCAGTACTTC.

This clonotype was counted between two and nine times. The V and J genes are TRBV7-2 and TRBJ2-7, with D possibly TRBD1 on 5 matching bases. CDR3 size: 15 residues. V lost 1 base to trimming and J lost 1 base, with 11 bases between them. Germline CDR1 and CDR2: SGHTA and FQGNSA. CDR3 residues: CASSLDWGRSYEQYV. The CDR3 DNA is TGTGCCAGCAGCTTAGATTGGGGCAGATCCTACGAGCAGTACGTC.

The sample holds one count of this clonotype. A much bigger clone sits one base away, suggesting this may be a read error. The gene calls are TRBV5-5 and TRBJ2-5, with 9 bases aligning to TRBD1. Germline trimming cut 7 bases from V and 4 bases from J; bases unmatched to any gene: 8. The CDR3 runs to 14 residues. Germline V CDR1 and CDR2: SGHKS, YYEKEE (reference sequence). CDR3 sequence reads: CASGSPDRGETQYF. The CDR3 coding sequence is TGTGCCAGCGGCTCCCCGGACAGGGGAGAGACCCAGTACTTC. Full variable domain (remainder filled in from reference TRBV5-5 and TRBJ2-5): DAGVTQSPTHLIKTRGQQVTLRCSPISGHKSVSWYQQVLGQGPQFIFQYYEKEERGRGNFPDRFSARQFPNYSSELNVNALLLGDSALYLCASGSPDRGETQYFGPGTRLLVL.

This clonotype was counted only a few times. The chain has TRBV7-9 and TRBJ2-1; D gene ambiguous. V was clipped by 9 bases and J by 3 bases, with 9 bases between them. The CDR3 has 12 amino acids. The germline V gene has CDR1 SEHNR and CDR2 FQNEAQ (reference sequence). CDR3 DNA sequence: TGTGCCAGTGGACCTTTCTACAATGAGCAGTTCTTC. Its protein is CASGPFYNEQFF. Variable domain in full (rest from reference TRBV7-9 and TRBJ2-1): DTGVSQNPRHKITKRGQNVTFRCDPISEHNRLYWYRQTLGQGPEFLTYFQNEAQLEKSRLLSDRFSAERPKGSFSTLEIQRTEQGDSAMYLCASGPFYNEQFFGPGTRLTVL.

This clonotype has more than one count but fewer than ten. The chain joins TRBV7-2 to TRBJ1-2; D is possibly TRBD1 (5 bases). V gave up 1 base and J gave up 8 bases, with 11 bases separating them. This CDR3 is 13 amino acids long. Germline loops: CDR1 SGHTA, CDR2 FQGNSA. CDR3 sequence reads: CASSLVSGEGYTF. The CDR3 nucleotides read TGTGCCAGCAGCTTAGTTTCGGGGGAAGGCTACACCTTC.

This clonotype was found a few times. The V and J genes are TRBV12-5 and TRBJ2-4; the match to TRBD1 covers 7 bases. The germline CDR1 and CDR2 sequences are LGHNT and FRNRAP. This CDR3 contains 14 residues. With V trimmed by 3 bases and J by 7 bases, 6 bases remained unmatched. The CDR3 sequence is CASGFYTGENIQYF. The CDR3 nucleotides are TGTGCTAGTGGTTTCTATACAGGGGAGAACATTCAGTACTTC.

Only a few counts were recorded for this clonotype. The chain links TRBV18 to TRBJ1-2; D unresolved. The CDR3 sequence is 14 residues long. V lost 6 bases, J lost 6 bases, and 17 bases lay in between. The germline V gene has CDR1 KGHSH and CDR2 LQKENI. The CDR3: CASSTTAYPDGYTF. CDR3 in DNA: TGTGCCAGCTCTACCACGGCCTATCCGGATGGCTACACCTTC.

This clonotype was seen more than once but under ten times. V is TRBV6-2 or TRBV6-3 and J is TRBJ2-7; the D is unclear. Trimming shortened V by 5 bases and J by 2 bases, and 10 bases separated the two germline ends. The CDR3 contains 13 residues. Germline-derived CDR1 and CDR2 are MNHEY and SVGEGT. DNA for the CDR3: TGTGCCAGCAGTGAGCCCCCCGCCTACGAGCAGTACGTC. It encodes CASSEPPAYEQYV.

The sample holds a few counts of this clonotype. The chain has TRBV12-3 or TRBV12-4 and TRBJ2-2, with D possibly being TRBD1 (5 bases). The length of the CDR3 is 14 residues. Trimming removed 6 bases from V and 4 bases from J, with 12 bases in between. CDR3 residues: CASSPGFVTGELFF. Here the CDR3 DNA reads TGTGCCAGCAGCCCAGGGTTCGTCACCGGGGAGCTGTTTTTT.

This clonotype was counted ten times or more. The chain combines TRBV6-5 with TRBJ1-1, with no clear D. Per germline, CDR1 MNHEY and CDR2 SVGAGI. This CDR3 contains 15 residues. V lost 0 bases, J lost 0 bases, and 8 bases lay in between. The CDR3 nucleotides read TGTGCCAGCAGTTACTCGATGGTAGTGAACACTGAAGCTTTCTTT. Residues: CASSYSMVVNTEAFF.